This entry features one TCR beta chain sequence. Its antigen is as yet unknown. The data stem from a study of shared clonotypes between healthy human individuals. Overall study findings and caveats: The genetic and exposure-history diversity represented was limited by few donors.

Produced via immunoSEQ multiplex PCR; TCRdb's table is partial and in-frame only. The sample carries 1 million to 1.3 million clones, roughly 74% recorded once. The junction had 7 bases not matched to a gene; V was cut back by 6 bases and J by 5 bases. The CDR3 spans 14 residues. Looked up from germline, CDR1 is LNHDA and CDR2 is SQIVND (reference sequence). Input material: memory CD4+ T cells from PBMCs. The sample's subset: CD45RA-negative fraction. The J gene is TRBJ1-2, the V gene TRBV19; 9 nucleotides agree with TRBD1. The clonotype was recovered from a man younger than 35 in good health. Some clones in this sample may be carry-over from other donors' samples. The CDR3 sequence: CASRPGQGLYGYTF. The CDR3 region has the DNA TGTGCCAGTAGACCGGGACAGGGATTATATGGCTACACCTTC.